The 32 T cell receptor beta chains presented below share a single source sample, sequenced in a study of cytomegalovirus exposure and HLA in healthy donors. The PCR was carried out with 60 Vbeta primers and 13 Jbeta primers. Clones were sequenced by immunoSEQ multiplex PCR, and TCRdb holds only the in-frame ones, with some missing. The sample yields 150,000 or so clones, about 80% seen once. Sequencing input: PBMCs. These receptors all stem from a man younger than 40 in good health and CMV-seronegative.

This rearrangement joins TRBV7-2 to TRBJ2-2; 11 nucleotides match TRBD2. The CDR3 sequence is 15 residues long. Germline V lookup: CDR1 SGHTA, CDR2 FQGNSA. J was trimmed by 1 base and V by 8 bases; bases with no gene match: 3. The CDR3 protein is CASLAGGLNTGELFF. CDR3 bases: TGTGCCAGCCTAGCGGGGGGCCTGAACACCGGGGAGCTGTTTTTT.

The chain is built from TRBV7-9 and TRBJ2-3; TRBD2 matches at 10 bases. The CDR3 covers 15 residues. J was trimmed by 1 base and V by 11 bases; bases with no gene match: 9. Germline V lookup: CDR1 SEHNR, CDR2 FQNEAQ (reference sequence). The CDR3 DNA sequence: TGTGCCTCAACGACCGGGACTAGCGGCACAGATACGCAGTATTTT. Its protein is CASTTGTSGTDTQYF. The complete variable domain, with remaining parts taken from reference TRBV7-9 and TRBJ2-3, reads DTGVSQNPRHKITKRGQNVTFRCDPISEHNRLYWYRQTLGQGPEFLTYFQNEAQLEKSRLLSDRFSAERPKGSFSTLEIQRTEQGDSAMYLCASTTGTSGTDTQYFGPGTRLTVL.

V is TRBV11-2 and J is TRBJ1-1; a possible D gene is TRBD1 (5 bases). Germline CDR1 and CDR2: SGHAT and FQNNGV. V lost 1 base and J lost 4, with 10 bases in between. The CDR3 runs 14 residues. CDR3 in amino acids: CASSLGQMPTEAFF. The CDR3 nucleotides read TGTGCCAGCAGCTTAGGACAGATGCCCACTGAAGCTTTCTTT.

The chain combines TRBV7-6 with TRBJ2-7, with D possibly TRBD1 on 5 matching bases. The germline V and J ends were trimmed by 5 bases and 5 bases, with 16 bases remaining between them. The V gene's germline CDR1 is SGHVS and CDR2 FNYEAQ. CDR3 length: 14 amino acids. The CDR3 here is CASSAPAQGHEQYF. CDR3 nucleotide sequence: TGTGCCAGCAGCGCCCCGGCGCAGGGCCACGAGCAGTACTTC.

The V call is TRBV19, the J call TRBJ2-1; 9 positions match TRBD2. After removal of 3 bases from V and 9 bases from J, the junction contained 9 bases not matched to a gene. CDR3 size: 15 residues. CDR1 and CDR2 (germline): LNHDA, SQIVND (reference sequence). CDR3 coding DNA: TGTGCCAGTAGTATGAGTCTAGCGGGGACAACTGAGCAGTTCTTC. This gives the protein CASSMSLAGTTEQFF.

The chain carries TRBV9 and TRBJ1-2; 8 bases line up with TRBD1. This CDR3 is built from 15 residues. J was trimmed by 5 bases and V by 4 bases; bases with no gene match: 10. Germline lookup yields CDR1 SGDLS and CDR2 YYNGEE. The CDR3 DNA follows: TGTGCCAGCAGCCCTTCGACAGGGGATTATTATGGCTACACCTTC. As protein: CASSPSTGDYYGYTF.

The rearrangement links TRBV28 to TRBJ2-7, with 11 positions matching TRBD2. Germline trimming cut 3 bases from V and 4 bases from J; bases unmatched to any gene: 5. CDR1 MDHEN and CDR2 SYDVKM come from the germline V gene. The CDR3 runs to 15 residues. The CDR3 nucleotides read TGTGCCAGCAGTTTGACTACTAGCGGGGGTTACGAGCAGTACTTC. Translating it yields CASSLTTSGGYEQYF.

V and J are TRBV5-1 and TRBJ2-7, with D perhaps TRBD2 (5 bases). V lost 4 bases and J 2 bases, leaving 16 bases between the germline ends. The CDR3 contains 15 residues. The germline CDR1 and CDR2 sequences are SGHRS and YFSETQ. The DNA of the CDR3 is TGCGCCAGCAGCCTCTCCGGGGATACAGCCTACGAGCAGTACTTC. Its protein product is CASSLSGDTAYEQYF.

V gene TRBV19 combines with J gene TRBJ1-2, with 7 bases lining up with TRBD1. This CDR3 region has 12 residues. Germline lookup yields CDR1 LNHDA and CDR2 SQIVND (reference sequence). The V and J ends lost 6 bases and 6 bases, in that order; junction bases with no gene match: 4. The CDR3 DNA sequence: TGTGCCAGTAGCGACAGGGTCCATGGCTACACCTTC. Translation gives CASSDRVHGYTF.

This clone was counted only a few times. The gene calls are TRBV6-1 and TRBJ2-7, with a tentative D call TRBD1 (6 bases). This CDR3 contains 13 residues. Germline V gives CDR1 MNHNS, CDR2 SASEGT. Deletions cut 5 bases from V and 2 bases from J, with 10 bases between. The chain's CDR3 is CASSPGQTYEQYF. In nucleotides, the CDR3 is TGTGCCAGCAGTCCCGGACAGACCTACGAGCAGTACTTC.

This sequence joins TRBV5-1 and TRBJ2-1; 9 bases align to TRBD2. J gave up 8 bases and V 0 bases, and 6 bases lay outside the gene matches. This CDR3 region has 15 residues. Germline values: CDR1 SGHRS, CDR2 YFSETQ. The CDR3 nucleotides read TGCGCCAGCAGCTTGGGGACTAGCGTTCCCCATGAGCAGTTCTTC. This gives the protein CASSLGTSVPHEQFF.

This chain links TRBV19 with TRBJ1-5, with D perhaps TRBD1 (6 bases). The V end lost 5 bases, the J end lost 4 bases, and 12 bases lay between the germline ends. The CDR3 covers 14 residues. CDR1 and CDR2 from the germline V gene are LNHDA and SQIVND (reference sequence). CDR3 amino acids: CASSYGTQNQPQHF. CDR3 bases: TGTGCCAGTAGTTACGGGACACAAAATCAGCCCCAGCATTTT. Drawing the rest from reference TRBV19 and TRBJ1-5, the complete variable domain is DGGITQSPKYLFRKEGQNVTLSCEQNLNHDAMYWYRQDPGQGLRLIYYSQIVNDFQKGDIAEGYSVSREKKESFPLTVTSAQKNPTAFYLCASSYGTQNQPQHFGDGTRLSIL.

This clone was observed once. The chain employs TRBV7-6 and TRBJ2-5, with 8 nucleotides matching TRBD2. The CDR3 length is 15 residues. The V and J ends lost 5 bases and 4 bases, in that order; junction bases with no gene match: 9. The germline gives CDR1 SGHVS, CDR2 FNYEAQ. CDR3 region: CASSGRGAGVETQYF. Written as DNA, the CDR3 is TGTGCCAGCAGCGGGCGGGGGGCGGGAGTAGAGACCCAGTACTTC. Full variable domain (outside the CDR3, taken from reference TRBV7-6 and TRBJ2-5): GAGVSQSPRYKVTKRGQDVALRCDPISGHVSLYWYRQALGQGPEFLTYFNYEAQQDKSGLPNDRFSAERPEGSISTLTIQRTEQRDSAMYRCASSGRGAGVETQYFGPGTRLLVL.

This rearrangement joins TRBV7-2 to TRBJ2-1; possibly TRBD2 for D (5 bases). Trimming left V 1 base short and J 6 bases short, with 10 bases between. Germline CDR1 reads SGHTA; CDR2 reads FQGNSA. The CDR3 has 14 residues. CDR3 nucleotides: TGTGCCAGCAGCTTAGGGCGGCTAGCCAATGAGCAGTTCTTC. Translated: CASSLGRLANEQFF.

The sample holds one count of this clone. The J gene is TRBJ1-2, the V gene TRBV15; a weak D match, TRBD1 (5 bases). Germline V gene data show CDR1 as LNHNV and CDR2 as YYDKDF (reference sequence). The CDR3 extends over 18 amino acids. V dropped 1 base and J dropped 4 bases, with 22 bases sitting between them. Here the CDR3 reads CATSRVRAVTQPGYGYTF. CDR3 nucleotide sequence: TGTGCCACCAGCAGAGTCAGGGCGGTCACACAACCAGGCTATGGCTACACCTTC.

This clone showed up just a few times. The rearrangement links TRBV29-1 to TRBJ2-5, with D possibly being TRBD1 (8 bases). Trimming removed 6 bases at V and 2 bases at J, with 13 bases between. The CDR3 is made up of 13 amino acids. Germline lookup yields CDR1 SQVTM and CDR2 ANQGSEA. DNA for the CDR3: TGCAGCGTCGGACAGGGACTACAAGAGACCCAGTACTTC. This encodes CSVGQGLQETQYF.

This chain connects TRBV10-3 to TRBJ2-5; 8 bases are shared with TRBD2. This CDR3 is 15 amino acids long. The J segment lost 2 bases and the V segment lost 6 bases, leaving 8 bases of the junction unmatched. Germline loops: CDR1 ENHRY, CDR2 SYGVKD. CDR3: CAIRVGTRGQETQYF. CDR3 in DNA: TGTGCCATCAGAGTCGGGACTAGAGGGCAAGAGACCCAGTACTTC.

The chain joins TRBV27 to TRBJ1-1; D is uncertain. Germline lookup yields CDR1 MNHEY and CDR2 SMNVEV (reference sequence). V was cut by 6 bases and J by 6 bases, with 8 bases left in between. The CDR3 is made up of 11 amino acids. CDR3 in amino acids: CASSAGSEAFF. The CDR3 bases are TGTGCCAGCAGCGCGGGGTCTGAAGCTTTCTTT.

V and J are TRBV4-2 and TRBJ2-2, with 13 bases identical to TRBD2. Germline V gives CDR1 LGHNA, CDR2 YNFKEQ. Trimming cost V 0 bases and J 5 bases; bases outside gene matches: 9. This CDR3 comprises 19 residues. CDR3 nucleotides: TGTGCCAGCAGCCAAGATTATGGACTAGCGGGAGTCGGAACCGGGGAGCTGTTTTTT. Encoded protein: CASSQDYGLAGVGTGELFF.

V is TRBV5-1 and J is TRBJ2-5, with 9 bases lining up with TRBD2. This CDR3 is built from 14 residues. Germline trimming cut 7 bases from V and 4 bases from J; bases unmatched to any gene: 8. The germline V gene encodes CDR1 SGHRS and CDR2 YFSETQ. CDR3 in DNA: TGCGCCAGCCAGCCAGCGGGGGGCGGAGAGACCCAGTACTTC. Amino acids: CASQPAGGGETQYF.

The chain carries TRBV28 and TRBJ1-5, with 8 bases identical to TRBD1. The CDR3 is 15 residues long. CDR1 and CDR2 (germline): MDHEN, SYDVKM. Trimming at V came to 6 bases and at J to 5 bases, leaving 9 bases not matched to a gene. This chain's CDR3 is CASSLDRASHQPQHF. The CDR3 bases are TGTGCCAGCAGCTTGGACAGGGCCAGTCATCAGCCCCAGCATTTT.

This chain uses TRBV5-1 with TRBJ1-1; D might be TRBD1 (5 bases). V shed 4 bases and J shed 5 bases, with 12 bases lying between them. The CDR3 has 13 residues. CDR1 SGHRS and CDR2 YFSETQ come from the germline V gene. CDR3 in DNA: TGCGCCAGCAGCCCAGGGATCAGGACTGAAGCTTTCTTT. Protein product: CASSPGIRTEAFF.

The count of this clone is one. The CDR3 spells CASSLSAQGPGYTF. The CDR3 region has the DNA TGTGCCAGCAGCTTGAGTGCCCAGGGGCCCGGCTACACCTTC. The genes are TRBV5-6 and TRBJ1-2; tentatively, D is TRBD1 (6 bases). The CDR3 length is 14 residues. CDR1 and CDR2 from the germline V gene are SGHDT and YYEEEE. V lost 1 base and J 8 bases, leaving 15 bases between the germline ends.

This chain joins TRBV19 and TRBJ2-1, with 9 bases lining up with TRBD1. The V segment lost 3 bases and the J segment 6 bases; nucleotides outside the gene matches: 6. Germline CDR1 is LNHDA and CDR2 is SQIVND (reference sequence). CDR3 length equals 15 residues. DNA for the CDR3: TGTGCCAGTAGTATTTGGACAGGGGTCTTCAATGAGCAGTTCTTC. Translation gives CASSIWTGVFNEQFF.

The V gene is TRBV4-1, the J gene TRBJ1-6; 9 positions agree with TRBD1. Losses at the gene ends were 1 base for V and 7 bases for J; bases not matched to a gene: 2. CDR1 MGHRA and CDR2 YSYEKL come from the germline V gene. CDR3 size: 15 residues. The CDR3 loop reads CASSQAGTGNSPLHF. CDR3 nucleotide sequence: TGCGCCAGCAGCCAAGCCGGGACAGGGAATTCACCCCTCCACTTT.

This chain links TRBV28 with TRBJ2-7; tentative D call: TRBD2 (6 bases). The CDR3 has 16 amino acids. Germline V gene sequence: CDR1 MDHEN, CDR2 SYDVKM. V shed 5 bases and J shed 7 bases, with 24 bases lying between them. The chain's CDR3 is CASSRRRASQPLEQYF. The CDR3 DNA follows: TGTGCCAGCAGTCGAAGGAGGGCTAGCCAACCATTGGAGCAGTACTTC.

This clone is a singleton in its sample. The rearrangement joins TRBV7-8 to TRBJ1-1; weak D call: TRBD1 (5 bases). This CDR3 has 18 amino acids. The germline CDR1 and CDR2 sequences are SGHVS and FQNEAQ. The V gene lost 2 bases and the J gene lost 6 bases, with 25 bases spanning the gap. Here the CDR3 reads CASSLLPTTDNSGAEAFF. The DNA of the CDR3 is TGTGCCAGCAGCTTACTACCCACGACGGACAACAGTGGCGCTGAAGCTTTCTTT.

The J gene is TRBJ2-3, the V gene TRBV7-8; 7 bases are a match to TRBD1. J lost 7 bases, V lost 2 bases, and 9 bases had no gene match. From germline, CDR1 is SGHVS and CDR2 FQNEAQ. This CDR3 comprises 15 residues. CDR3 in amino acids: CASSLIQTGMNTQYF. CDR3 DNA sequence: TGTGCCAGCAGCTTAATTCAGACAGGGATGAATACGCAGTATTTT.

The V and J genes are TRBV4-1 and TRBJ2-3; possibly TRBD2 for D (6 bases). V lost 0 bases and J lost 2, with 6 bases in between. The CDR3 consists of 14 residues. The germline CDR1 and CDR2 sequences are MGHRA and YSYEKL. The CDR3 region has the DNA TGCGCCAGCAGCCAAGAGGACTACACAGATACGCAGTATTTT. It is translated as CASSQEDYTDTQYF.

The rearrangement uses TRBV30 and TRBJ1-4; possible D gene TRBD1, 5 bases. Germline loops: CDR1 GTSNPN, CDR2 SVGIG (reference sequence). V lost 1 base and J 2 bases, leaving 11 bases between the germline ends. The CDR3 is 15 residues long. The CDR3 nucleotides are TGTGCCTGGAGTGGGGGACTTTGGACTAATGAAAAACTGTTTTTT. Translated, it gives CAWSGGLWTNEKLFF.

This clone came up once. The chain is built from TRBV5-1 and TRBJ1-2; tentatively, D is TRBD1 (6 bases). V was pared by 0 bases and J by 4 bases, with 28 bases between. CDR3 length: 20 amino acids. Per germline, CDR1 SGHRS and CDR2 YFSETQ. The CDR3 DNA is TGCGCCAGCAGCTTGGCCGACACTCCCAGGGGATCGCACTCGGGCTATGGCTACACCTTC. As protein: CASSLADTPRGSHSGYGYTF.

This clone was counted only a few times. V and J are TRBV7-2 and TRBJ1-3; unclear D gene. The CDR3 has 15 residues. Germline CDR1 and CDR2: SGHTA and FQGNSA. The V and J ends lost 1 base and 1 base respectively, with 8 bases between them. CDR3 residues: CASSLGQISGNTIYF. In nucleotides, the CDR3 is TGTGCCAGCAGCTTAGGGCAGATTTCTGGAAACACCATATATTTT.